This section outlines one T cell receptor (beta chain) sequence together with its context. This sample was included in a study of blood T cells in healthy people across ages. It was with a sample-barcoded 5' primer and a J-beta primer mix that a second PCR of roughly 7 to 12 cycles was run. Using its own MiXCR run on the 5' RACE reads, TCRdb lists one record per CDR3 protein. The data contain some 760,000 distinct CDR3 sequences, 20% to 25% of them singletons. This CDR3 is 17 amino acids long. Per germline, CDR1 SGHVS and CDR2 FQNEAQ. These data were also filed under a second study, of T cells of mothers and their children. That work states: Samples came from a few healthy Caucasian mothers and their six children.

The genes are TRBV7-8 and TRBJ2-5, with a weak D call TRBD2 (7 bases). TRBJ2-7 matches the DNA end more closely, so the J call is doubtful. Sequencing was performed on blood. This clonotype was sampled from a boy under 18 in good health. The CDR3 DNA reads as TGTGCCAGCAGCTTAGCGCTAGCCGGGGGGCCAACCTACGAGCAGTACTTC. Its translation: CASSLALAGGPTYEQYF.